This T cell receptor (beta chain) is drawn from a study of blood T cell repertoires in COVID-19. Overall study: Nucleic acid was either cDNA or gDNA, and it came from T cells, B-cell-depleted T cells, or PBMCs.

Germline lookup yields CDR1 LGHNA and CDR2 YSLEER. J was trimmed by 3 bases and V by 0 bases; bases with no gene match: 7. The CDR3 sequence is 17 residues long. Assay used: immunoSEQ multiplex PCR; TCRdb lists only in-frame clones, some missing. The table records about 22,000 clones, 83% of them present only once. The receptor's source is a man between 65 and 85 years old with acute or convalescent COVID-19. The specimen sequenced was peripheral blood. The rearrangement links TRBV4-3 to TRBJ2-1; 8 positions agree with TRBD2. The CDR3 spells CASSQDLPGLVYNEQFF. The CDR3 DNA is TGCGCCAGCAGCCAAGATCTCCCGGGACTAGTCTACAATGAGCAGTTCTTC.